Described below is a single TCR beta chain sequence and its context. As yet, its antigen is unknown. The record originates from a study of T cells after yellow fever vaccination. At the level of the study: Fractions of limited cellularity were prepared by means of SMART-Seq v4 Ultra Low Input. Study-level points and caveats: A small share of clonotypes appeared in both CD4 and CD8 compartments. Re-detected after boosting: most primary clones, more than 95% of CD4 and 80% to 90% of CD8.

This CDR3 contains 14 residues. Germline CDR1 MNHNS, CDR2 SASEGT. The V end lost 6 bases, the J end lost 2 bases, and 11 bases lay between the germline ends. They built TCR cDNA with 5'RACE template switching, a step that put in a universal primer site and UMIs. TCRdb called the 5' RACE reads again in MiXCR, with one record for every CDR3 protein. The sample records around 300,000 distinct CDR3 sequences, approximately 12% being singletons. V gene TRBV6-1 combines with J gene TRBJ1-3, with D unresolved. The receptor was derived from a man aged 30 to 45 who received the YFV17D yellow fever vaccine. The sample here was CD4+ T cells sorted from PBMCs, taken 45 days after the yellow fever booster vaccination. In nucleotides, the CDR3 is TGTGCCAGCAGGCCTGCAGGCGCTGGAAACACCATATATTTT. This sequence encodes CASRPAGAGNTIYF.